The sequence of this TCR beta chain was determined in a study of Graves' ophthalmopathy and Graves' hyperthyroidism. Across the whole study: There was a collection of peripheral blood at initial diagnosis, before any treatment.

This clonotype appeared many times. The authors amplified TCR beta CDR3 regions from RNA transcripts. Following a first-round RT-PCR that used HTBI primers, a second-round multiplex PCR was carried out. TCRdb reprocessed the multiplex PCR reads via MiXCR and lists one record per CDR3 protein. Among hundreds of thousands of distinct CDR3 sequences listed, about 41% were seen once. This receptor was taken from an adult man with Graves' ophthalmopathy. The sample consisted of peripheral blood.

The CDR3 is CASSPRGGLSPLHF. In DNA, the CDR3 is TGTGCCAGCAGCCCTCGGGGAGGGCTTTCACCCCTCCACTTT. J is TRBJ1-6 and V is TRBV9, with D uncertain. Germline V gives CDR1 SGDLS, CDR2 YYNGEE. This CDR3 spans 14 amino acids. The V and J ends lost 4 bases and 9 bases respectively, with 14 bases between them. The whole variable domain, remainder taken from reference TRBV9 and TRBJ1-6, is DSGVTQTPKHLITATGQRVTLRCSPRSGDLSVYWYQQSLDQGLQFLIQYYNGEERAKGNILERFSAQQFPDLHSELNLSSLELGDSALYFCASSPRGGLSPLHFGNGTRLTVT.